This T cell receptor beta chain is from a study of tumor-infiltrating lymphocytes in primary liver carcinoma. As for the study in general: Resecting the tumor surgically was how the patients' primary liver carcinoma was treated. The study obtained roughly 3.65 to 8 million productive TCRbeta reads per sample, similar across tissue types.

On this clonotype itself: The target antigen is unknown. This clone may be a read error of a much larger clone one base away.

A primer matching the constant region was used to make TCR beta cDNA from 500 to 650 ng of total RNA. Slightly modified ARM-PCR served as the procedure for the TCR beta libraries. These libraries came from three rounds of nested multiplex PCR. Amplification in the first two PCR rounds was performed using TRBV1-TRBV30 forward primers and a C-beta reverse primer for roughly 9 cycles each. TCRdb reprocessed the multiplex PCR reads via MiXCR and lists one record per CDR3 protein. The table lists about 320,000 distinct CDR3 sequences, more than 55% of them singletons, with about a sixth in the top ten. General study points: Reduced overlap was seen in tumor-adjacent and tumor-blood pairs versus tumor region pairs.

Germline DNA was also extracted, and blood RNA derived from unsorted whole blood. Around 4 milliliters of peripheral blood were collected before surgery. This CDR3 is 14 amino acids long. Germline V gives CDR1 MNHEY, CDR2 SVGAGI. V was trimmed by 10 bases and J by 3 bases, leaving 16 bases between them. The chain employs TRBV6-5 and TRBJ1-5; D gene uncertain. The source material was peripheral blood. This clonotype was sampled from a woman under 40 with primary liver carcinoma and hepatitis B virus infection. The CDR3 DNA sequence: TGTGCCACCCGGGAGAGTTTTTTCAATCAGCCCCAGCATTTT. Translated: CATRESFFNQPQHF.